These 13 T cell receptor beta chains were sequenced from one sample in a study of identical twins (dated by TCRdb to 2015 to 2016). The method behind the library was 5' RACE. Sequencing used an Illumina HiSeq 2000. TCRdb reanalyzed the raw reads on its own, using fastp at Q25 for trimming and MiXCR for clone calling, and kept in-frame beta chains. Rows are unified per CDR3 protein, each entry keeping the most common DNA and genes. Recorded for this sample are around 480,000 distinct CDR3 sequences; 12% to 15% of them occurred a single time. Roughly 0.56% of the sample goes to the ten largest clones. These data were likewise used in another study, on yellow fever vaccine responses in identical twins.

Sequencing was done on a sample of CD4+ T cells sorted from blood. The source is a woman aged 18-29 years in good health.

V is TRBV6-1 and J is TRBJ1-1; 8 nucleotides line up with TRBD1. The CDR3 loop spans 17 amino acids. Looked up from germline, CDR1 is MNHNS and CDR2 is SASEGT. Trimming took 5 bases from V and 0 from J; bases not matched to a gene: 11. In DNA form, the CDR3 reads TGTGCCAGCAGTCAGCAGGGGGCGAACTCAATGAACACTGAAGCTTTCTTT. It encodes CASSQQGANSMNTEAFF.

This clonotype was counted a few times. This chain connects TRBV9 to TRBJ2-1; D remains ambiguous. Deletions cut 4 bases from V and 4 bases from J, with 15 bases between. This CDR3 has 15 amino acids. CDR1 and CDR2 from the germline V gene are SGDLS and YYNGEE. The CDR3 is CASSTSIVDYNEQFF. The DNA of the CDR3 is TGTGCCAGCAGCACCTCGATAGTTGATTACAATGAGCAGTTCTTC.

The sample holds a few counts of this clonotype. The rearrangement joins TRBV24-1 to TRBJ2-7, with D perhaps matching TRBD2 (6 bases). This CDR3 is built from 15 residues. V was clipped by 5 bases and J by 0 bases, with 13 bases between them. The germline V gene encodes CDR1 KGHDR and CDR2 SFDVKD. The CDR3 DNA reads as TGTGCCACCAGTGGAGGTGCGGGGAGCTCCTACGAGCAGTACTTC. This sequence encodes CATSGGAGSSYEQYF.

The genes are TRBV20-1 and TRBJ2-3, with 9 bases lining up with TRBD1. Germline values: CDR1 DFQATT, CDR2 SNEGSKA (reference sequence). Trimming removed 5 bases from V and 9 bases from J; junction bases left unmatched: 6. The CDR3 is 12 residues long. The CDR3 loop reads CSAGRQGETQYF. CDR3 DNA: TGCAGTGCTGGACGACAGGGGGAGACGCAGTATTTT.

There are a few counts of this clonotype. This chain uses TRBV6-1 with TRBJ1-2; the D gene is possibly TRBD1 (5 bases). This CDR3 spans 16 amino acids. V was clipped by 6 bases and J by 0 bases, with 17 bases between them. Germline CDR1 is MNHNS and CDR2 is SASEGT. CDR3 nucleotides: TGTGCCAGCAGCTCGCTCGACAGAAGCACTAACTATGGCTACACCTTC. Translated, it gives CASSSLDRSTNYGYTF.

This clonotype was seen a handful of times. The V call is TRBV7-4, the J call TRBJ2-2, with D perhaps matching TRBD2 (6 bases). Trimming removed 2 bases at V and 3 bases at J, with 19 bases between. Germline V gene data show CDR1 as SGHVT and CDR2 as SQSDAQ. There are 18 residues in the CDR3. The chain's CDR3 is CASSLSSNTGVDTGELFF. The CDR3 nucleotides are TGTGCCAGCAGCTTAAGTTCCAATACGGGAGTGGACACCGGGGAGCTGTTTTTT.

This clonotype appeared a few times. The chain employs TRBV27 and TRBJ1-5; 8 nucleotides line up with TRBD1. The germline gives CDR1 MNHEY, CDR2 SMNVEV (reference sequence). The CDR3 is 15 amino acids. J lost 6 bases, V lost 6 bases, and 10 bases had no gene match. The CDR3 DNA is TGTGCCAGCAGCTCCTTGGACAGGGCGGGTCAGCCCCAGCATTTT. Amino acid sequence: CASSSLDRAGQPQHF.

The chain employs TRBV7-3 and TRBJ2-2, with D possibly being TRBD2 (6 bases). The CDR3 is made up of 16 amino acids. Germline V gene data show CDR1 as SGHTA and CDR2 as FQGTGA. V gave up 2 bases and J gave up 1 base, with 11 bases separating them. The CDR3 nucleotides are TGTGCCAGCAGCTTAGGTCCGCGGGGGAACACCGGGGAGCTGTTTTTT. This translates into CASSLGPRGNTGELFF. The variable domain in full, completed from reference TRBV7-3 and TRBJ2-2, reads GAGVSQTPSNKVTEKGKYVELRCDPISGHTALYWYRQSLGQGPEFLIYFQGTGAADDSGLPNDRFFAVRPEGSVSTLKIQRTERGDSAVYLCASSLGPRGNTGELFFGEGSRLTVL.

CDR3 region: CASSAQRVGYTF. The DNA of the CDR3 is TGTGCCAGCAGTGCTCAGCGGGTCGGCTACACCTTC. The rearrangement links TRBV2 to TRBJ1-2; D gene unclear. CDR1 SNHLY and CDR2 FYNNEI come from the germline V gene. Trimming took off 4 bases at V and 8 bases at J, with 11 bases between the two ends. The CDR3 is made up of 12 amino acids.

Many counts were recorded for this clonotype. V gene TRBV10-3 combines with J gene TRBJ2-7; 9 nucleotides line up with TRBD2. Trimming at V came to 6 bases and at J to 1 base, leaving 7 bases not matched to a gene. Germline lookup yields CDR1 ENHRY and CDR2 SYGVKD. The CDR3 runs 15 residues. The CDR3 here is CAIRDASGKSYEQYF. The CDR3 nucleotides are TGTGCCATCAGGGACGCTAGCGGGAAGTCCTACGAGCAGTACTTC.

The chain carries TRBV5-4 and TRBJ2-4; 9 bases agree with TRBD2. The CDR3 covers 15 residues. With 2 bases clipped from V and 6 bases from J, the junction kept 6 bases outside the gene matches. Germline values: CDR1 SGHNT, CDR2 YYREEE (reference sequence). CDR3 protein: CASSLERGEGNIQYF. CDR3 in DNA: TGTGCCAGCAGCTTAGAGCGGGGGGAAGGAAACATTCAGTACTTC.

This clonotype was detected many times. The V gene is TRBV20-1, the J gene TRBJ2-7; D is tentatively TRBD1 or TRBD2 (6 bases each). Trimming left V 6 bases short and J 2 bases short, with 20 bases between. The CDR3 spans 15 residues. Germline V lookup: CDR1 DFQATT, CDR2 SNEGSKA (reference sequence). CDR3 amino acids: CSANPGAGGPYEQYF. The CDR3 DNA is TGCAGTGCAAACCCGGGGGCAGGAGGACCCTACGAGCAGTACTTC.

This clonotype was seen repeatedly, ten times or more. The CDR3 region is CASSPETGGVSYNEQFF. The CDR3 coding sequence is TGTGCCAGCAGCCCCGAGACAGGGGGCGTTTCCTACAATGAGCAGTTCTTC. The chain couples TRBV4-2 to TRBJ2-1, with 10 bases that match TRBD1. The V segment lost 4 bases and the J segment 1 base; nucleotides outside the gene matches: 7. The germline CDR1 and CDR2 sequences are LGHNA and YNFKEQ. This CDR3 region has 17 residues.